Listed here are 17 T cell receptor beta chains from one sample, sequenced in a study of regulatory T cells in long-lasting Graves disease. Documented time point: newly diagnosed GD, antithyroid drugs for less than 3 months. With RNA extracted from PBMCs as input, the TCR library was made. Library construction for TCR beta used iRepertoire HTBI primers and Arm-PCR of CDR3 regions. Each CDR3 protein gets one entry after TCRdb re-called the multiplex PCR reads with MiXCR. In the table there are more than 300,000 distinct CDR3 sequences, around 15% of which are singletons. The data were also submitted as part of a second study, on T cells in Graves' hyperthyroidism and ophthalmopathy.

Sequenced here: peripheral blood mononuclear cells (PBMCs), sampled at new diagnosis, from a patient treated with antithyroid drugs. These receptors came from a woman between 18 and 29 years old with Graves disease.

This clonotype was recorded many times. CDR3 sequence (DNA): TGTGCCAGCTCACGCCTCTCTACCTTGAGGGATTCACCCCTCCACTTT. Translating it yields CASSRLSTLRDSPLHF. V usage is TRBV18 and J usage is TRBJ1-6; D not certain. This CDR3 contains 16 residues. Trimming pared 4 bases from V and 8 bases from J, leaving 18 bases between. Germline V gene data show CDR1 as KGHSH and CDR2 as LQKENI.

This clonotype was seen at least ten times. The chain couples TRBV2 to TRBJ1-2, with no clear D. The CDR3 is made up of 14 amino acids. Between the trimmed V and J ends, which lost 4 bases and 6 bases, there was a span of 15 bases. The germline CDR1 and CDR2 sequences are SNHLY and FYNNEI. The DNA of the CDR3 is TGTGCCAGCAGTGTCTGGGGTCGGCGGGATGGCTACACCTTC. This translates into CASSVWGRRDGYTF.

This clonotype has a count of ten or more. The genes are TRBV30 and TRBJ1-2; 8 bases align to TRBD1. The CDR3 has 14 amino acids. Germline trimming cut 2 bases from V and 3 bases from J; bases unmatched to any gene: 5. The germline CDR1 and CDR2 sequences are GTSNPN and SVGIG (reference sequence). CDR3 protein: CAWSSPDRDYGYTF. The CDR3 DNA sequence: TGTGCCTGGAGTTCCCCGGACAGGGACTATGGCTACACCTTC.

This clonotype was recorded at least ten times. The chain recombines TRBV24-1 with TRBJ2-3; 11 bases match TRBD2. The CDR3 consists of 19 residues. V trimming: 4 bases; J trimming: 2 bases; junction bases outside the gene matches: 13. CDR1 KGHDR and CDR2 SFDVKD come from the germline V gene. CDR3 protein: CATSDPLLAGGKYTDTQYF. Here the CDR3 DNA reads TGTGCCACCAGTGACCCCCTCCTAGCGGGGGGAAAATACACAGATACGCAGTATTTT.

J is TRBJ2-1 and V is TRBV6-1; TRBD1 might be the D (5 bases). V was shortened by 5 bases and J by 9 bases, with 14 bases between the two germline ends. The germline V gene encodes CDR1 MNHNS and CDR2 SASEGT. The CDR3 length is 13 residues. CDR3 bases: TGTGCCAGCAGTCAACCGACCAGGGTTGAGCAGTTCTTC. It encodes CASSQPTRVEQFF.

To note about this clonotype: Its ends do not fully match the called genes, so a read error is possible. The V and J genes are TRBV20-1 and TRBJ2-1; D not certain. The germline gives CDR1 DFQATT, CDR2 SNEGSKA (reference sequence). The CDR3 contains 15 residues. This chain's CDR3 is CSARGGSDSYNEQFF. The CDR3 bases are TGCAGTGCGAGAGGCGGATCCGACTCCTACAATGAGCAGTTCTTC.

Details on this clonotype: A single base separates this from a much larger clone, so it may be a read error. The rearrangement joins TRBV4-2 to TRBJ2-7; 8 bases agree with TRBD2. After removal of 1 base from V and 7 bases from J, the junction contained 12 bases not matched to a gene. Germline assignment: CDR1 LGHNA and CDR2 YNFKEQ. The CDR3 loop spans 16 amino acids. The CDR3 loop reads CASSQGRTGGPREQYF. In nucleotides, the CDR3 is TGTGCCAGCAGCCAAGGCAGAACGGGGGGGCCGAGGGAGCAGTACTTC.

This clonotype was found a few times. CDR3 amino acids: CSAEEDEKLFF. The CDR3 DNA is TGCAGTGCTGAAGAGGATGAAAAACTGTTTTTT. V is TRBV20-1 and J is TRBJ1-4; no clear D. With 5 bases removed from V and 6 bases from J, the gap between germline ends came to 7 bases. The germline gives CDR1 DFQATT, CDR2 SNEGSKA (reference sequence). The CDR3 is made up of 11 amino acids.

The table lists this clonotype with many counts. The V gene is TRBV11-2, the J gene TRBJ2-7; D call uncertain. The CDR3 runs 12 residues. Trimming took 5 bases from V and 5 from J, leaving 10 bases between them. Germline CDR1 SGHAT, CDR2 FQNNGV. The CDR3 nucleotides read TGTGCCAGCAGCCCGCTCCCCCACGAGCAGTACTTC. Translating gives CASSPLPHEQYF.

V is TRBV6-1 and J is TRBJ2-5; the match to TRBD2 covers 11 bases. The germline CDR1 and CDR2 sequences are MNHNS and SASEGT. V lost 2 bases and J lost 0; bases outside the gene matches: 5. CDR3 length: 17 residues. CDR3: CASSELAGGPYQETQYF. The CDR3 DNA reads TGTGCCAGCAGTGAACTAGCGGGGGGCCCGTACCAAGAGACCCAGTACTTC.

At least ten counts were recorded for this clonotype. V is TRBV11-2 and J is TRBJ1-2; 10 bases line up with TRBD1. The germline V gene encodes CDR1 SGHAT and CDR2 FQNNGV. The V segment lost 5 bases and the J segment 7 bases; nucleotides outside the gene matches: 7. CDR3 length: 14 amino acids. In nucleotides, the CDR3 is TGTGCCAGCAGCCGTGGACAGGGGGTTGTTGGCTACACCTTC. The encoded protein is CASSRGQGVVGYTF.

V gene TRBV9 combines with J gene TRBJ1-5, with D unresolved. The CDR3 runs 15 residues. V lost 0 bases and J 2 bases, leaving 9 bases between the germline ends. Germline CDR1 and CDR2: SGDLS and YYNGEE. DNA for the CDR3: TGTGCCAGCAGCGTAGGAGGGCAGGGCAATCAGCCCCAGCATTTT. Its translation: CASSVGGQGNQPQHF.

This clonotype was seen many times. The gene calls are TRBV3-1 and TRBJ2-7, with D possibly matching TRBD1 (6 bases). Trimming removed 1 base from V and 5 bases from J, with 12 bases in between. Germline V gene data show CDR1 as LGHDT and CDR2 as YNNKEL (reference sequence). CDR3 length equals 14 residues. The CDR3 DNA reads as TGTGCCAGCAGCCAAGGTTTACAGGGCCACGAGCAGTACTTC. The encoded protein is CASSQGLQGHEQYF.

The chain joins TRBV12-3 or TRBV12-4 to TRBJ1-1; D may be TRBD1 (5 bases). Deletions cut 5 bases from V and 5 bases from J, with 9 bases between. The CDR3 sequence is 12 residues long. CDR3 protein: CASSHQGTEAFF. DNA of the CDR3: TGTGCCAGCAGTCATCAGGGAACTGAAGCTTTCTTT.

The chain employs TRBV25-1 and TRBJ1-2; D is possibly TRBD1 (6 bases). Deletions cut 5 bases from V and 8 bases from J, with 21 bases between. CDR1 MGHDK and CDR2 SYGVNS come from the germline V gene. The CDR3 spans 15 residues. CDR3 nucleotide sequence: TGTGCCAGCAGTCCCCACAACAGGGAAGGAGGCGGCTACACCTTC. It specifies CASSPHNREGGGYTF.

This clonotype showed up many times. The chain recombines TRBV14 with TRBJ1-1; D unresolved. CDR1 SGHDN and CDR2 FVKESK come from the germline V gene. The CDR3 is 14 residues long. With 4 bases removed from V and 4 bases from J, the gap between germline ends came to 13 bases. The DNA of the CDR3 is TGTGCCAGCAGCCGAGAGATGATCACCACTGAAGCTTTCTTT. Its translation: CASSREMITTEAFF.

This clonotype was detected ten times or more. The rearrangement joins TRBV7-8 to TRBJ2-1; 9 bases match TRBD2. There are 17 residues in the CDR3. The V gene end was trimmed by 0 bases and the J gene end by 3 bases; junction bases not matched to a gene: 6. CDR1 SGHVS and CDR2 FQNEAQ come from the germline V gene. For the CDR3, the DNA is TGTGCCAGCAGCTTAGCGGGGGCGGGAGGGTTCTACAATGAGCAGTTCTTC. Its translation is CASSLAGAGGFYNEQFF.